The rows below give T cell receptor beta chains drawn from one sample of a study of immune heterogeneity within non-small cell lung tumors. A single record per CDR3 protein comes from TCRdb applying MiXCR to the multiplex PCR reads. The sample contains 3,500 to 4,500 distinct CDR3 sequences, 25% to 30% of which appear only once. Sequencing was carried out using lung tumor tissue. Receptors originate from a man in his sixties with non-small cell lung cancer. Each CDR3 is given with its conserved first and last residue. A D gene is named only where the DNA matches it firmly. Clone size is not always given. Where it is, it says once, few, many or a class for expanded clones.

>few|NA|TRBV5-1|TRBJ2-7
CASSLSQTYEQYF
TGCGCCAGCAGCTTGTCACAAACCTACGAGCAGTACTTC
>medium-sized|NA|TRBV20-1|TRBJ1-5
CSARGQGGNQPQHF
TGCAGTGCTAGAGGTCAGGGAGGCAATCAGCCCCAGCATTTT
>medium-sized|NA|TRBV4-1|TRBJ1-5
CASSQDWVQPQHF
TGCGCCAGCAGCCAAGATTGGGTTCAGCCCCAGCATTTT
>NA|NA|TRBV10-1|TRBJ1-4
CASSDGAERPEKLFF
TGCGCCAGCAGTGATGGGGCAGAGCGACCTGAAAAACTGTTTTTT
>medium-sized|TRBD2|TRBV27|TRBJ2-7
CASRSGNTPYEQYF
TGTGCCAGCAGGAGCGGGAATACCCCCTACGAGCAGTACTTC
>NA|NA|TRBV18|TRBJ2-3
CASSPRVAPDTQYF
TGTGCCAGCTCACCACGAGTAGCTCCCGATACGCAGTATTTT
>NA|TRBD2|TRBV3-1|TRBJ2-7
CASSQASSGSLSYEQYF
TGTGCCAGCAGCCAAGCCAGTAGCGGGAGTCTCTCCTACGAGCAGTACTTC
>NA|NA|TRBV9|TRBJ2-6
CASSPDQPYSGANVLTF
TGTGCCAGCAGCCCTGATCAACCCTACTCTGGGGCCAACGTCCTGACTTTC
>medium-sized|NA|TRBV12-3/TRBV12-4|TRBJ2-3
CASSLFGTDTQYF
TGTGCCAGCAGTCTCTTCGGCACAGATACGCAGTATTTT
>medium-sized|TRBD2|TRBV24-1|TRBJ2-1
CATSDSPGGRGYNEQFF
TGTGCCACCAGTGATTCCCCCGGCGGGAGAGGGTACAATGAGCAGTTCTTC
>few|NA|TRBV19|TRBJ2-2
CASSSQVNTGELFF
TGTGCCAGTAGTTCACAGGTTAACACCGGGGAGCTGTTTTTT
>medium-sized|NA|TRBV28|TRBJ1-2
CASGGWGSANYGYTF
TGTGCCAGCGGGGGTTGGGGCAGCGCTAACTATGGCTACACCTTC
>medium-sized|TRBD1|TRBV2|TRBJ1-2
CASTNRGGWGYTF
TGTGCCAGCACCAACAGGGGAGGTTGGGGCTACACCTTC
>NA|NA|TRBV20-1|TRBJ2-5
CSARETETQYF
TGCAGTGCTAGAGAAACAGAGACCCAGTACTTC
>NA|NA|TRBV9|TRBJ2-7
CASSRRGAQHYF
TGTGCCAGCAGCCGTAGGGGGGCTCAGCACTACTTC
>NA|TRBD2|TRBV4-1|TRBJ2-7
CASSLTGTSDYEQYF
TGCGCCAGCAGCCTGACCGGGACTAGCGACTACGAGCAGTACTTC
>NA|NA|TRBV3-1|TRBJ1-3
CATRGGAGNTIYF
TGTGCCACCAGAGGGGGAGCTGGAAACACCATATATTTT
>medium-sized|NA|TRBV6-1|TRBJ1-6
CASRQSSYNSPLHF
TGTGCCAGCCGTCAGAGCTCCTATAATTCACCCCTCCACTTT
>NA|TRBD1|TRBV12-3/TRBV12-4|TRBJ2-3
CASSRGQGTQYF
TGTGCCAGCAGTAGGGGACAGGGGACGCAGTATTTT
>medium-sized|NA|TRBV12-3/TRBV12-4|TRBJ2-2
CASSLDRNWGTGELFF
TGTGCCAGCAGTTTAGACAGGAATTGGGGCACCGGGGAGCTGTTTTTT
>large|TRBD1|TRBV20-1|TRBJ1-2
CSASPLDRGSGGYTF
TGCAGTGCTAGCCCCCTTGACAGGGGCTCTGGTGGCTACACCTTC
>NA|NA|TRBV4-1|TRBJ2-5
CASSQEPGRGETQYF
TGCGCCAGCAGCCAAGAGCCGGGGAGAGGCGAGACCCAGTACTTC
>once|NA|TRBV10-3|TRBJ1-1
CVIRPQVLNTEAFF
TGTGTTATCAGGCCCCAAGTCCTGAACACTGAAGCTTTCTTT
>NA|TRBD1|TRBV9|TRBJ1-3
CASSPHSKAGDRGNTIYF
TGTGCCAGCAGCCCCCATTCAAAAGCCGGGGACAGAGGAAACACCATATATTTT